This record covers a single T cell receptor (beta chain). Its matching antigen is unknown. Method: immunoSEQ multiplex PCR; TCRdb's copy keeps in-frame clones and lacks some. The table lists about 350,000 clones, 88% of them singletons, with 6.4% in the top ten. This entry belongs to a study of Ad26.COV2.S vaccination and SARS-CoV-2 variants. General study results and limits: Estimates derived from TCR breadth and depth analyses may have underestimated total T cell responses.

The germline V and J ends were trimmed by 5 bases and 5 bases, with 10 bases remaining between them. The germline V gene has CDR1 SGHTA and CDR2 FQGTGA. This CDR3 is 13 amino acids long. Treatment noted: 15 to 20 received Ad26.COV2.S at low or high dose, single or two shots; roughly 5 received placebo; per-sample allocation not given. The investigators took samples on day 63 after the first vaccine or placebo injection. This Boston cohort included adults aged 18-55 years. Sequencing was performed on peripheral blood, taken in a trial of Ad26.COV2.S vaccine versus placebo. This receptor was taken from a person aged 18-60 years who received the Ad26.COV2.S COVID-19 vaccine or a placebo. The chain combines TRBV7-3 with TRBJ2-1, with D perhaps being TRBD1 or TRBD2 (5 bases each). The CDR3 coding sequence is TGTGCCAGCAGCCAGGGACGGAACAATGAGCAGTTCTTC. This gives the protein CASSQGRNNEQFF.